The rows below give T cell receptor beta chains drawn from one sample of a study of shared clonotypes between healthy human individuals. Produced via immunoSEQ multiplex PCR; TCRdb's table is partial and in-frame only. Of over 2 million clones listed, approximately 95% were seen once; the top ten hold about 1.1%. Sequencing input: naive CD8+ T cells sorted from blood. Receptors originate from a young man in good health. The CDR3 runs from the conserved cysteine through the conserved F or W. A D gene is named only where the DNA matches it firmly. The size field is filled for only some rows; it gives once, few, many or a size class.

D: -; J: TRBJ2-5; V: TRBV9; size: -; CDR3: CASSGGGGHQETQYF; DNA: TGTGCCAGCAGCGGAGGCGGGGGCCATCAAGAGACCCAGTACTTC
D: -; J: TRBJ2-7; V: TRBV6-6; size: -; CDR3: CASSYSENYEQYF; DNA: TGTGCCAGCAGTTACTCTGAGAACTACGAGCAGTACTTC
D: -; J: TRBJ1-4; V: TRBV4-1; size: -; CDR3: CASSHMAVTTNEKLFF; DNA: TGCGCCAGCAGCCACATGGCGGTTACGACTAATGAAAAACTGTTTTTT
D: -; J: TRBJ2-3; V: TRBV10-3; size: -; CDR3: CAISGVVGTDTQYF; DNA: TGTGCCATCAGTGGCGTTGTAGGGACAGATACGCAGTATTTT
D: TRBD1; J: TRBJ1-3; V: TRBV6-1; size: -; CDR3: CASRDRESSGNTIYF; DNA: TGTGCCAGCAGGGACAGGGAGAGCTCTGGAAACACCATATATTTT
D: TRBD2; J: TRBJ2-1; V: TRBV5-1; size: -; CDR3: CASSPTSGSNEQFF; DNA: TGCGCCAGCAGCCCGACTAGCGGGAGCAATGAGCAGTTCTTC
D: -; J: TRBJ2-1; V: TRBV2; size: -; CDR3: CASSGAFKSYNEQFF; DNA: TGTGCCAGCAGTGGGGCCTTCAAGTCCTACAATGAGCAGTTCTTC
D: -; J: TRBJ1-1; V: TRBV19; size: once; CDR3: CASTPWGGASNTEAFF; DNA: TGTGCCAGTACCCCCTGGGGGGGGGCGTCGAACACTGAAGCTTTCTTT
D: -; J: TRBJ2-3; V: TRBV30; size: -; CDR3: CAWSPGSASTDTQYF; DNA: TGTGCCTGGAGTCCCGGGAGTGCTAGCACAGATACGCAGTATTTT
D: -; J: TRBJ1-5; V: TRBV6-4; size: -; CDR3: CASSIPTEGNQPQHF; DNA: TGTGCCAGCAGTATCCCGACAGAAGGAAATCAGCCCCAGCATTTT
D: -; J: TRBJ2-1; V: TRBV29-1; size: -; CDR3: CSVEEGSRLNEQFF; DNA: TGCAGCGTTGAGGAGGGATCCCGTCTCAATGAGCAGTTCTTC
D: TRBD2; J: TRBJ2-7; V: TRBV7-8; size: once; CDR3: CASRLLSGSSPYEQYF; DNA: TGTGCCAGCAGGCTGCTTAGCGGGAGTTCTCCGTACGAGCAGTACTTC
D: -; J: TRBJ1-1; V: TRBV6-6; size: -; CDR3: CASSPGVNTEAFF; DNA: TGTGCCAGCAGCCCCGGGGTGAACACTGAAGCTTTCTTT
D: -; J: TRBJ2-7; V: TRBV7-9; size: -; CDR3: CASSSGAGEQYF; DNA: TGTGCCAGCAGCTCAGGGGCGGGAGAGCAGTACTTC
D: -; J: TRBJ1-3; V: TRBV28; size: -; CDR3: CASSHRPAGNTIYF; DNA: TGTGCCAGCAGTCACCGACCGGCTGGAAACACCATATATTTT
D: -; J: TRBJ1-1; V: TRBV15; size: -; CDR3: CATSTKQNTEAFF; DNA: TGTGCCACCAGCACCAAGCAGAACACTGAAGCTTTCTTT
D: -; J: TRBJ2-1; V: TRBV11-3; size: -; CDR3: CASSEGQYYNEQFF; DNA: TGTGCCAGCAGCGAAGGACAGTACTACAATGAGCAGTTCTTC
D: TRBD1; J: TRBJ1-1; V: TRBV27; size: -; CDR3: CASRGQGNTEAFF; DNA: TGTGCCAGCAGGGGACAGGGGAACACTGAAGCTTTCTTT
D: -; J: TRBJ2-2; V: TRBV10-1; size: -; CDR3: CASSEVGDTGELFF; DNA: TGCGCCAGCAGTGAAGTAGGGGACACCGGGGAGCTGTTTTTT
D: TRBD2; J: TRBJ2-5; V: TRBV28; size: -; CDR3: CASSLGTSGVQETQYF; DNA: TGTGCCAGCAGCCTAGGGACTAGCGGGGTCCAAGAGACCCAGTACTTC
D: TRBD1; J: TRBJ1-4; V: TRBV30; size: -; CDR3: CAWSVGTVTNEKLFF; DNA: TGTGCCTGGAGTGTGGGGACAGTAACTAATGAAAAACTGTTTTTT
D: -; J: TRBJ2-2; V: TRBV2; size: once; CDR3: CASKKLSLNTGELFF; DNA: TGTGCCAGCAAGAAGCTCTCTTTAAACACCGGGGAGCTGTTTTTT
D: -; J: TRBJ1-4; V: TRBV7-6; size: -; CDR3: CASSLSGGLGNEKLFF; DNA: TGTGCCAGCAGCTTATCCGGGGGGCTCGGCAATGAAAAACTGTTTTTT
D: TRBD2; J: TRBJ2-1; V: TRBV27; size: -; CDR3: CASSLSIAAGGWNEQFF; DNA: TGTGCCAGCAGTTTATCGATTGCTGCGGGAGGTTGGAATGAGCAGTTCTTC
D: -; J: TRBJ2-1; V: TRBV4-1; size: -; CDR3: CASSQDPVGGEGHEQFF; DNA: TGCGCCAGCAGCCAAGATCCGGTGGGAGGAGAGGGCCATGAGCAGTTCTTC
D: TRBD2; J: TRBJ2-1; V: TRBV9; size: -; CDR3: CASSGTSGTNEQFF; DNA: TGTGCCAGCAGCGGGACTAGCGGGACCAATGAGCAGTTCTTC
D: TRBD2; J: TRBJ2-4; V: TRBV4-1; size: -; CDR3: CASSQVATSAGDIQYF; DNA: TGCGCCAGCAGCCAAGTGGCGACTAGCGCGGGAGACATTCAGTACTTC
D: -; J: TRBJ1-2; V: TRBV6-5; size: -; CDR3: CASSYVWDDGYTF; DNA: TGTGCCAGCAGTTACGTTTGGGACGACGGCTACACCTTC
D: -; J: TRBJ2-6; V: TRBV29-1; size: -; CDR3: CSVVGGTETSGANVLTF; DNA: TGCAGCGTTGTAGGCGGGACAGAGACTTCTGGGGCCAACGTCCTGACTTTC
D: -; J: TRBJ1-1; V: TRBV15; size: -; CDR3: CATTRGGGDTEAFF; DNA: TGTGCCACCACCAGAGGGGGGGGCGACACTGAAGCTTTCTTT
D: TRBD2; J: TRBJ2-2; V: TRBV9; size: once; CDR3: CASSVGGGGTGELFF; DNA: TGTGCCAGCAGCGTAGGTGGCGGGGGCACCGGGGAGCTGTTTTTT
D: TRBD1; J: TRBJ1-2; V: TRBV9; size: -; CDR3: CASSERTGYGYTF; DNA: TGTGCCAGCAGCGAAAGGACAGGGTACGGCTACACCTTC
D: -; J: TRBJ2-7; V: TRBV6-5; size: -; CDR3: CASSYRISAHEQYF; DNA: TGTGCCAGCAGTTATAGGATTTCGGCCCACGAGCAGTACTTC
D: TRBD1; J: TRBJ1-5; V: TRBV27; size: -; CDR3: CASSSTGVRGLSNQPQHF; DNA: TGTGCCAGCAGTTCAACAGGGGTTCGAGGGCTCAGCAATCAGCCCCAGCATTTT
D: -; J: TRBJ1-2; V: TRBV7-9; size: once; CDR3: CASSHEEDGPNYGYTF; DNA: TGTGCCAGCAGCCACGAAGAAGACGGCCCGAACTATGGCTACACCTTC
D: -; J: TRBJ1-2; V: TRBV4-1; size: few; CDR3: CASSQDNAGYYGYTF; DNA: TGCGCCAGCAGCCAAGATAATGCAGGATACTATGGCTACACCTTC
D: TRBD2; J: TRBJ2-6; V: TRBV4-2; size: -; CDR3: CASSQESGDSGANVLTF; DNA: TGTGCCAGCAGCCAAGAAAGCGGGGACTCTGGGGCCAACGTCCTGACTTTC
D: -; J: TRBJ2-7; V: TRBV9; size: -; CDR3: CASSDGPYEQYF; DNA: TGTGCCAGCAGCGACGGACCGTACGAGCAGTACTTC
D: -; J: TRBJ2-7; V: TRBV27; size: -; CDR3: CASSLSPGTPLYEQYF; DNA: TGTGCCAGCAGTTTATCGCCCGGGACACCCTTGTACGAGCAGTACTTC
D: -; J: TRBJ2-7; V: TRBV4-1; size: -; CDR3: CASSQDRATEPFSYEQYF; DNA: TGCGCCAGCAGCCAAGATAGGGCTACCGAACCCTTCTCTTACGAGCAGTACTTC
D: -; J: TRBJ2-5; V: TRBV27; size: -; CDR3: CASSLLSGVEGETQYF; DNA: TGTGCCAGCAGTTTATTATCAGGGGTCGAGGGAGAGACCCAGTACTTC
D: -; J: TRBJ1-6; V: TRBV19; size: -; CDR3: CASGPNSPLHF; DNA: TGTGCCAGTGGGCCAAATTCACCCCTCCACTTT